This is a list of T cell receptor beta chains from one sample in a study of T cells after yellow fever vaccination. TCRdb re-called the 5' RACE reads through MiXCR, storing one row per CDR3 protein. Of 500,000 to 650,000 distinct CDR3 sequences listed, approximately 16% are singletons. Sequencing used PBMCs, obtained 4 to 5 days after the first yellow fever vaccination. These receptors all come from a young man who received the YFV17D yellow fever vaccine. Both conserved end residues are part of each CDR3. A D gene is named only where the DNA matches it firmly. Expanded clones get a size class; other rows say once, few or many, or leave the size out.

size,D,V,J,DNA,CDR3
few,-,TRBV12-3/TRBV12-4,TRBJ1-1,TGTGCCAGCAGTTTACTGACCGGAAGGTCTGAAGCTTTCTTT,CASSLLTGRSEAFF
few,-,TRBV5-1,TRBJ2-2,TGCGCCAGCAGCAAGGACAGCTCCCCAGGGTTTCCCGGGGAGCTGTTTTTT,CASSKDSSPGFPGELFF
many,TRBD1,TRBV7-2,TRBJ1-2,TGTGCCAGCAGCCACACAGGGGGAAGCCAATATGGCTACACCTTC,CASSHTGGSQYGYTF
-,-,TRBV6-1,TRBJ1-2,TGTGCCAGCAGTGAAGAGGTTTACTATGGCTACACCTTC,CASSEEVYYGYTF
-,-,TRBV9,TRBJ2-3,TGTGCCAGCAGCGTAGTAGACACAGATACGCAGTATTTT,CASSVVDTDTQYF
few,TRBD1,TRBV10-3,TRBJ2-7,TGTGCCATCCAGGCAGGGGGCTATCCCTACGAGCAGTACTTC,CAIQAGGYPYEQYF
-,-,TRBV1,TRBJ2-7,TGCACCAGCAGCCAAGATGGGGGGCGGGGGCCATCCTACGAGCAGTACTTC,CTSSQDGGRGPSYEQYF
few,TRBD1,TRBV29-1,TRBJ1-2,TGCAGCGTTGAAGACGTCAGGGGGCCGCAGGGCTACACCTTC,CSVEDVRGPQGYTF
-,-,TRBV7-3,TRBJ2-1,TGTGCCAGCAGTTCACAGGGCTATGAGCAGTTCTTC,CASSSQGYEQFF
few,-,TRBV4-1,TRBJ2-1,TGCGCCAGCAGCCAAGAGATCGGGGTCTTTTACAATGAGCAGTTCTTC,CASSQEIGVFYNEQFF
-,-,TRBV12-3/TRBV12-4,TRBJ2-2,TGTGCCAGCAGTCCTCGTAGTAGCACCGGGGAGCTGTTTTTT,CASSPRSSTGELFF
-,TRBD2,TRBV29-1,TRBJ2-1,TGCAGCGCTGCGGGACTAGTGATAAGTTCCTACAATGAGCAGTTCTTC,CSAAGLVISSYNEQFF
many,TRBD2,TRBV5-1,TRBJ2-1,TGCGCCAGCAGCCCAGCGGGGGGAACATGGTACAATGAGCAGTTCTTC,CASSPAGGTWYNEQFF
few,-,TRBV29-1,TRBJ2-1,TGCAGCGTTGTAATGTGGGGTTTTGACAATGAGCAGTTCTTC,CSVVMWGFDNEQFF
-,-,TRBV4-2,TRBJ2-1,TGTGCCAGCAGCCAAGCGCCGGGACTTACCTACAATGAGCAGTTCTTC,CASSQAPGLTYNEQFF
few,-,TRBV27,TRBJ2-2,TGTGCCAGCAGAAAGAGGGGGGACACCGGGGAGCTGTTTTTT,CASRKRGDTGELFF
-,TRBD2,TRBV7-2,TRBJ2-2,TGTGCCAGCAGCTTCGGTCTAGCGGGGACCGGGGAGCTGTTTTTT,CASSFGLAGTGELFF
once,-,TRBV7-9,TRBJ2-2,TGTGCCAGCAGCGCTCATACAGGGTTCGCCGGGGAGCTGTTTTTT,CASSAHTGFAGELFF
few,-,TRBV7-2,TRBJ2-1,TGTGCCAGCAGCTTAGATCCGGTCTATGAGCAGTTCTTC,CASSLDPVYEQFF
few,-,TRBV2,TRBJ2-7,TGTGCCAGCAGGATCCCATTAGGCGAGCAGTACTTC,CASRIPLGEQYF
few,-,TRBV10-1,TRBJ2-7,TGCGCCAGCAGCGCTTCGGCTTGGGGGGAGCAGTACTTC,CASSASAWGEQYF
-,-,TRBV10-3,TRBJ2-2,TGTGCCATCAGTAAACCGGGGGCCGAGCGGAACACCGGGGAGCTGGTTTTT,CAISKPGAERNTGELVF
few,-,TRBV6-2/TRBV6-3,TRBJ1-1,TGTGCCAGCAGTTACGCGCTGGGACGCCCTGAAGCTTTCTTT,CASSYALGRPEAFF
once,-,TRBV5-1,TRBJ2-7,TGCGCCAGCAGCTTCAGACGGGGATCGGACGAGCAGTACTTC,CASSFRRGSDEQYF
-,-,TRBV7-8,TRBJ1-6,TGTGCCAGCAGCTTAGCGACTGCAGGGAAGGATTCACCCCTCCACTTT,CASSLATAGKDSPLHF
many,-,TRBV5-1,TRBJ2-3,TGCGCCAGCAGCTTCGGGGGACAGAGAGATACGCAGTATTTT,CASSFGGQRDTQYF
-,-,TRBV9,TRBJ2-5,TGTGCCAGCAGCGTGGGGGAGATGTGGCAGACCCAGTACTTC,CASSVGEMWQTQYF
-,-,TRBV24-1,TRBJ2-3,TGTGCCACCAGTGCCACAGGGCCAAATCCAGATACGCAGTATTTT,CATSATGPNPDTQYF
-,-,TRBV6-1,TRBJ1-4,TGTGCCAGCAGTACGCGGGGGGCTGCAACTAATGAAAAACTGTTTTTT,CASSTRGAATNEKLFF
-,-,TRBV7-9,TRBJ1-4,TGTGCCAGCAGCTACACGGTGGGAAAACTGTTTTTT,CASSYTVGKLFF
-,-,TRBV4-1,TRBJ1-1,TGCGCCAGCAGCCAAGTTGTCAGAATGAACACTGAAGCTTTCTTT,CASSQVVRMNTEAFF